Listed here are 25 T cell receptor beta chains from one sample, sequenced in a study of blood T cell repertoires in COVID-19. TCRdb's table, derived via immunoSEQ multiplex PCR, lists solely in-frame clones and lacks some. The sample records tens of thousands of clones, just over 90% being singletons. Input material: peripheral blood. The receptors were sampled from a human donor in a cohort sampled during active COVID-19.

Concerning this clone itself: Other DNA sequences in the same sample also yield this CDR3. The chain uses TRBV19 and TRBJ2-6; D call uncertain. Germline V gene sequence: CDR1 LNHDA, CDR2 SQIVND (reference sequence). CDR3 length equals 18 residues. The V end lost 5 bases, the J end lost 0 bases, and 17 bases lay between the germline ends. CDR3 sequence reads: CASSPSYLGSSGANVLTF. The CDR3 DNA follows: TGTGCCAGTAGTCCGTCTTACCTAGGAAGCTCTGGGGCCAACGTCCTGACTTTC.

This clone has just a few counts. The chain recombines TRBV6-5 with TRBJ2-2, with 9 bases identical to TRBD1. Germline V gene sequence: CDR1 MNHEY, CDR2 SVGAGI. Unmatched junction bases numbered 3, after V lost 6 bases and J lost 4 bases. The CDR3 is 14 amino acids. CDR3 sequence reads: CASSETGGTGELFF. The DNA of the CDR3 is TGTGCCAGCAGCGAGACAGGGGGCACCGGGGAGCTGTTTTTT.

The gene calls are TRBV6-5 and TRBJ2-7; 13 bases align to TRBD2. The CDR3 runs to 15 residues. CDR1 MNHEY and CDR2 SVGAGI come from the germline V gene. V gave up 4 bases and J gave up 7 bases; unmatched junction bases: 7. The CDR3 DNA follows: TGTGCCAGCAGTTCCGGACTAGCGGGAGTGGAAGAGCAGTACTTC. Protein product: CASSSGLAGVEEQYF.

This rearrangement joins TRBV4-1 to TRBJ2-3; 10 bases line up with TRBD1. V trimming: 6 bases; J trimming: 0 bases; junction bases outside the gene matches: 6. Germline V gives CDR1 MGHRA, CDR2 YSYEKL. The CDR3 is made up of 16 amino acids. CDR3 sequence (DNA): TGCGCCAGCAGTCCAGACAGGGGGCTTAGCACAGATACGCAGTATTTT. As protein: CASSPDRGLSTDTQYF.

The V call is TRBV4-1, the J call TRBJ2-5, with D tentatively TRBD2 (6 bases). The germline V and J ends were trimmed by 0 bases and 2 bases, with 13 bases remaining between them. The CDR3 extends over 16 amino acids. Germline CDR1 MGHRA, CDR2 YSYEKL. The CDR3 region has the DNA TGCGCCAGCAGCCAAGACACCCGGGACTCACAAGAGACCCAGTACTTC. Its protein product is CASSQDTRDSQETQYF.

This clone has just a few counts. The chain joins TRBV2 to TRBJ2-7, with D perhaps TRBD1 (5 bases). Deletions cut 4 bases from V and 5 bases from J, with 12 bases between. Looked up from germline, CDR1 is SNHLY and CDR2 is FYNNEI. The CDR3 consists of 13 residues. The CDR3 bases are TGTGCCAGCAGTGCGGCAGGGTTGGACGAGCAGTACTTC. Protein sequence: CASSAAGLDEQYF.

The chain is built from TRBV5-1 and TRBJ2-2; TRBD2 matches at 12 bases. J lost 6 bases, V lost 4 bases, and 7 bases had no gene match. Per germline, CDR1 SGHRS and CDR2 YFSETQ. The CDR3 covers 16 residues. CDR3 residues: CASSPTSGSTAGELFF. CDR3 nucleotide sequence: TGCGCCAGCAGCCCGACTAGCGGGAGCACCGCCGGGGAGCTGTTTTTT. Full variable domain (remainder filled in from reference TRBV5-1 and TRBJ2-2): KAGVTQTPRYLIKTRGQQVTLSCSPISGHRSVSWYQQTPGQGLQFLFEYFSETQRNKGNFPGRFSGRQFSNSRSEMNVSTLELGDSALYLCASSPTSGSTAGELFFGEGSRLTVL.

V gene TRBV28 combines with J gene TRBJ2-7; 7 bases line up with TRBD1. The germline CDR1 and CDR2 sequences are MDHEN and SYDVKM. V lost 2 bases, J lost 0 bases, and 7 bases stayed unmatched. The CDR3 covers 16 residues. The chain's CDR3 is CASSLGDRAGSYEQYF. CDR3 nucleotides: TGTGCCAGCAGTTTAGGAGACAGGGCTGGCTCCTACGAGCAGTACTTC.

The chain uses TRBV2 and TRBJ2-7, with D possibly TRBD2 on 5 matching bases. The CDR3 covers 13 residues. Germline assignment: CDR1 SNHLY and CDR2 FYNNEI. Trimming cost V 7 bases and J 7 bases, with 17 bases left between them. The CDR3 sequence is CASTRGLGGEQYF. The CDR3 DNA is TGTGCCAGCACCAGAGGGTTGGGTGGAGAGCAGTACTTC.

The chain uses TRBV5-1 and TRBJ2-1, with TRBD2 matching over 10 bases. Trimming at V came to 3 bases and at J to 2 bases, leaving 2 bases not matched to a gene. This CDR3 region has 15 residues. Germline values: CDR1 SGHRS, CDR2 YFSETQ. The CDR3 DNA sequence: TGCGCCAGCAGCTCTAGCGGGAGTGCCTACAATGAGCAGTTCTTC. This gives the protein CASSSSGSAYNEQFF.

V and J are TRBV5-1 and TRBJ2-3, with a tentative D call TRBD2 (5 bases). This CDR3 is built from 16 residues. The germline gives CDR1 SGHRS, CDR2 YFSETQ. V gave up 0 bases and J gave up 0 bases, with 11 bases separating them. The CDR3 nucleotides are TGCGCCAGCAGCTTGGGAGACTCGGGAAGCACAGATACGCAGTATTTT. It codes for CASSLGDSGSTDTQYF.

The chain has TRBV19 and TRBJ2-3, with D possibly TRBD1 on 5 matching bases. The CDR3 length is 14 residues. V shed 3 bases and J shed 0 bases, with 7 bases lying between them. From germline, CDR1 is LNHDA and CDR2 SQIVND (reference sequence). The CDR3: CASSIDSSTDTQYF. CDR3 sequence (DNA): TGTGCCAGTAGTATTGACAGCAGCACAGATACGCAGTATTTT.

The chain links TRBV20-1 to TRBJ2-7; a possible D gene is TRBD1 (5 bases). The CDR3 totals 11 residues. In germline, CDR1 is DFQATT, CDR2 SNEGSKA (reference sequence). The ends were cut back, 4 bases at V and 3 bases at J, with 7 bases in the middle. This CDR3 is CSATTVYEQYF. The CDR3 nucleotides read TGCAGTGCTACGACAGTCTACGAGCAGTACTTC.

This clone was recorded once. The chain carries TRBV30 and TRBJ2-3; TRBD2 matches at 8 bases. This CDR3 contains 15 residues. In germline, CDR1 is GTSNPN, CDR2 SVGIG (reference sequence). This CDR3 reads CGAGFAGGNTDTQYF. The CDR3, as DNA: TGTGGAGCAGGGTTTGCGGGAGGCAACACAGATACGCAGTATTTT.

This clone was detected only a few times. The V gene is TRBV28, the J gene TRBJ1-5, with 7 bases that match TRBD1. Germline V gene lookup returns CDR1 MDHEN and CDR2 SYDVKM. The CDR3 consists of 16 residues. Unmatched junction bases numbered 11, after V lost 5 bases and J lost 4 bases. The CDR3 spells CASSPARDRRNQPQHF. Here the CDR3 DNA reads TGTGCCAGCAGTCCCGCCAGGGACAGACGGAATCAGCCCCAGCATTTT. The complete variable domain, with remaining parts taken from reference TRBV28 and TRBJ1-5, reads DVKVTQSSRYLVKRTGEKVFLECVQDMDHENMFWYRQDPGLGLRLIYFSYDVKMKEKGDIPEGYSVSREKKERFSLILESASTNQTSMYLCASSPARDRRNQPQHFGDGTRLSIL.

CDR3 protein: CASRATLTGELFF. DNA for the CDR3: TGCGCCAGCAGGGCGACTCTCACCGGGGAGCTGTTTTTT. The rearrangement uses TRBV10-1 and TRBJ2-2; D uncertain. Trimming shortened V by 6 bases and J by 4 bases, and 9 bases separated the two germline ends. The CDR3 is 13 residues long. Germline CDR1 is WNHNN and CDR2 is SYGVQD (reference sequence).

In its sample, this clone was seen once. The chain links TRBV25-1 to TRBJ1-2; TRBD1 might be the D (5 bases). Trimming shortened V by 2 bases and J by 6 bases, and 19 bases separated the two germline ends. This CDR3 spans 16 amino acids. Germline CDR1 reads MGHDK; CDR2 reads SYGVNS. The DNA of the CDR3 is TGTGCCAGCAGTGAACCCCTGGGGGGGGGACCCCATGGCTACACCTTC. This sequence encodes CASSEPLGGGPHGYTF.

The chain combines TRBV3-1 (or the pseudogene TRBV3-2) with TRBJ2-1; 7 nucleotides agree with TRBD2. The V gene end was trimmed by 5 bases and the J gene end by 3 bases; junction bases not matched to a gene: 10. Germline CDR1 reads LGHDT; CDR2 reads YNNKEL (reference sequence). This CDR3 comprises 16 residues. The CDR3 DNA follows: TGTGCCAGCAGCTTCAAGCTGGCGGGAGTCTACAATGAGCAGTTCTTC. Its protein is CASSFKLAGVYNEQFF.

The rearrangement uses TRBV7-9 and TRBJ2-7; the D gene is possibly TRBD1 (5 bases). The CDR3 is 13 residues long. Germline V gives CDR1 SEHNR, CDR2 FQNEAQ (reference sequence). V was shortened by 4 bases and J by 3 bases, with 10 bases between the two germline ends. Here the CDR3 DNA reads TGTGCCAGCAGCTGGCAGGGAAGCTACGAGCAGTACTTC. This translates into CASSWQGSYEQYF.

The rearrangement links TRBV2 to TRBJ2-5; 8 bases align to TRBD1. The trim removed 7 bases at V and 3 bases at J, leaving 7 bases unmatched. CDR1 and CDR2 from the germline V gene are SNHLY and FYNNEI. The CDR3 length is 14 residues. DNA of the CDR3: TGTGCCAGCACAGGGGCAGGGGGCAAAGAGACCCAGTACTTC. It yields the protein CASTGAGGKETQYF. Looking up the rest from reference TRBV2 and TRBJ2-5 gives the full variable domain: EPEVTQTPSHQVTQMGQEVILRCVPISNHLYFYWYRQILGQKVEFLVSFYNNEISEKSEIFDDQFSVERPDGSNFTLKIRSTKLEDSAMYFCASTGAGGKETQYFGPGTRLLVL.

The rearrangement links TRBV6-1 to TRBJ2-1, with TRBD1 matching 7 bases. CDR1 and CDR2 from the germline V gene are MNHNS and SASEGT. The CDR3 length is 15 residues. With 0 bases clipped from V and 3 bases from J, the junction kept 2 bases outside the gene matches. The chain's CDR3 is CASSEAGGDYNEQFF. The CDR3 nucleotides read TGTGCCAGCAGTGAAGCAGGGGGCGACTACAATGAGCAGTTCTTC.

The CDR3, as DNA: TGTGCCAGCAGGCCCTATAGCGCCCCCTCCTACAATGAGCAGTTCTTC. Protein sequence: CASRPYSAPSYNEQFF. This chain connects TRBV6-7 to TRBJ2-1, with D possibly matching TRBD2 (5 bases). TRBV6-7 is marked as an open reading frame, function uncertain. This CDR3 region has 16 residues. The V and J ends lost 6 bases and 0 bases respectively, with 15 bases between them.

The gene calls are TRBV9 and TRBJ2-2; 12 bases line up with TRBD1. There are 17 residues in the CDR3. Per germline, CDR1 SGDLS and CDR2 YYNGEE. V lost 2 bases to trimming and J lost 0 bases; unmatched junction nucleotides: 2. The CDR3 is CASSVGQGASNTGELFF. The CDR3 bases are TGTGCCAGCAGCGTGGGACAGGGGGCCTCGAACACCGGGGAGCTGTTTTTT.

This chain connects TRBV10-3 to TRBJ1-2; possible D gene TRBD1, 5 bases. Trimming shortened V by 4 bases and J by 4 bases, and 10 bases separated the two germline ends. CDR3 length equals 13 residues. The germline CDR1 and CDR2 sequences are ENHRY and SYGVKD. The CDR3 reads CAISGWGSYGYTF. The CDR3 bases are TGTGCCATCAGTGGGTGGGGCAGCTATGGCTACACCTTC.

The gene calls are TRBV9 and TRBJ1-6; D is possibly TRBD1 (6 bases). The V gene's germline CDR1 is SGDLS and CDR2 YYNGEE. The CDR3 spans 15 residues. Deletions cut 1 base from V and 5 bases from J, with 10 bases between. CDR3: CASSVSPGDNSPLHF. The CDR3 DNA sequence: TGTGCCAGCAGCGTAAGCCCAGGGGATAATTCACCCCTCCACTTT.